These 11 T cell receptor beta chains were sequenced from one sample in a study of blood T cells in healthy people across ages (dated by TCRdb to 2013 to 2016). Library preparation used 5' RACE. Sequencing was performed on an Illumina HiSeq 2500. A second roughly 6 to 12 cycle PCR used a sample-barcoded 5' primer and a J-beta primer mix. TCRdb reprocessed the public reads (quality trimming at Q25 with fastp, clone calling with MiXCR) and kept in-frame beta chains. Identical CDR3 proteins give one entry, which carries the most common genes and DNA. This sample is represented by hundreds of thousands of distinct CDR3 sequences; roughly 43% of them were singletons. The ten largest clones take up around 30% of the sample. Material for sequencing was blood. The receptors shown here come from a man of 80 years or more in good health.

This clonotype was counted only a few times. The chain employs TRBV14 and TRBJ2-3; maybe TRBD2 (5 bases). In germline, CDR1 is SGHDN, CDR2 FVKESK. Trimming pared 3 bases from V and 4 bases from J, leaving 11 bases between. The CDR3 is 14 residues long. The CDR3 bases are TGTGCCAGCAGCCAGGGGAGAGTCTCAGATACGCAGTATTTT. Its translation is CASSQGRVSDTQYF.

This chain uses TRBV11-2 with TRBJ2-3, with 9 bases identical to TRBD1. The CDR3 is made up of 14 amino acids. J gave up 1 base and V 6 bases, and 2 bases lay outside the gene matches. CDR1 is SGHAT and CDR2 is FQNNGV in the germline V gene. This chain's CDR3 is CASRTGGGTDTQYF. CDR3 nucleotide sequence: TGTGCCAGCAGGACAGGGGGGGGCACAGATACGCAGTATTTT.

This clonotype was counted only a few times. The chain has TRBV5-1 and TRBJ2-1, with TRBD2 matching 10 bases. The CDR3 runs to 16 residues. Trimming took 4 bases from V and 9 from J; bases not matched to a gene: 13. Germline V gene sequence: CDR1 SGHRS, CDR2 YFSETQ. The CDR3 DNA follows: TGCGCCAGCAGCCAACTAGCGGGGAGCGTGATAGGTGAGCAGTTCTTC. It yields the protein CASSQLAGSVIGEQFF.

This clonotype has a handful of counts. In nucleotides, the CDR3 is TGTGCCACTGCACAAAGCGGGGGCTACAATGAGCAGTTCTTC. This translates into CATAQSGGYNEQFF. V and J are TRBV24-1 and TRBJ2-1; TRBD2 matches at 8 bases. CDR1 and CDR2 (germline): KGHDR, SFDVKD. The junction had 7 bases not matched to a gene; V was cut back by 10 bases and J by 3 bases. There are 14 residues in the CDR3.

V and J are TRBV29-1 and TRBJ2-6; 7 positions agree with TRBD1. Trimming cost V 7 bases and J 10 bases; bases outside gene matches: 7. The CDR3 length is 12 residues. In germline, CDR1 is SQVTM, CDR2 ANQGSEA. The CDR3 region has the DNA TGCAGCGCCGGTGGGACAGAAAACGTCCTGACTTTC. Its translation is CSAGGTENVLTF.

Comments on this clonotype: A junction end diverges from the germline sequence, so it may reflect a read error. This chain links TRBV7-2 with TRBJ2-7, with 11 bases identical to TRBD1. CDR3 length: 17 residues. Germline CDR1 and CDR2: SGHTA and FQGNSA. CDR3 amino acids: CASSLAPGRTGGYKQYF. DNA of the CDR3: TGTGCCAGCAGCTTAGCTCCGGGCAGGACAGGGGGCTACAAGCAGTACTTC.

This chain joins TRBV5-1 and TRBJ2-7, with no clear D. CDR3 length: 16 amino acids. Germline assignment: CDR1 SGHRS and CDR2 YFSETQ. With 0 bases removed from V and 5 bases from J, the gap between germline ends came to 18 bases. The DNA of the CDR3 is TGCGCCAGCAGCTTGGACCGGACGGGCAGAGTGGACGAGCAGTACTTC. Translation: CASSLDRTGRVDEQYF.

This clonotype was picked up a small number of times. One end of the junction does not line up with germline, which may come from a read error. CDR3 loop: CSAPSGGPAPDSQYF. CDR3 nucleotides: TGCAGTGCTCCTAGCGGGGGGCCCGCCCCAGATTCGCAGTATTTT. The chain recombines TRBV20-1 with TRBJ2-3, with 11 bases aligning to TRBD2. The CDR3 loop spans 15 amino acids. Germline V gives CDR1 DFQATT, CDR2 SNEGSKA (reference sequence).

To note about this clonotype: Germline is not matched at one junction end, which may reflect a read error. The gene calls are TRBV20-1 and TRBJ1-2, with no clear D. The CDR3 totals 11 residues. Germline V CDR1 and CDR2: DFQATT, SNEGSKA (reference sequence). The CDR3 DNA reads TGCAGTGCTACGGGGAGGGAAGGCTACATCTTC. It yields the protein CSATGREGYIF.

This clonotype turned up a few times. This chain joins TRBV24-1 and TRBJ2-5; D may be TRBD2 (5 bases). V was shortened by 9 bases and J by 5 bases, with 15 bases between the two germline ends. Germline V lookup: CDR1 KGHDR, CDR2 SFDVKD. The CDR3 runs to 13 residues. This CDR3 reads CATLRGRVETQYF. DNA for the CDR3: TGTGCCACCCTCCGGGGAAGGGTCGAGACCCAGTACTTC.

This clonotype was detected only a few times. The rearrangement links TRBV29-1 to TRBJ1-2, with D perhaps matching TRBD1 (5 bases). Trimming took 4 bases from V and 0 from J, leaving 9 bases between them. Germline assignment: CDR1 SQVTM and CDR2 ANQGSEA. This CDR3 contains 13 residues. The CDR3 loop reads CSVAQTANYGYTF. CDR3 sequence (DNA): TGCAGCGTTGCCCAGACAGCTAACTATGGCTACACCTTC. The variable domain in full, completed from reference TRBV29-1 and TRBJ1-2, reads SAVISQKPSRDICQRGTSLTIQCQVDSQVTMMFWYRQQPGQSLTLIATANQGSEATYESGFVIDKFPISRPNLTFSTLTVSNMSPEDSSIYLCSVAQTANYGYTFGSGTRLTVV.